The clone carrying this T cell receptor (beta chain) is labeled as medium-sized. As yet, its antigen is unknown. Each CDR3 protein is one row after TCRdb ran MiXCR on the 5' RACE reads. The sample includes roughly 13,000 distinct CDR3 sequences, approximately 42% of them seen just once. This entry comes from a study of T cell repertoires and leukemia-associated antigens. General study points: V, J, VDJ and CDR3 counts did not differ significantly among groups. Specificity and function of the expanded clones need further investigation.

Without fetal bovine serum, CD3+ T cells were rested overnight. The source is a female donor in good health. The sample taken for sequencing was CD3+ T cells sorted from blood and cultured.

CDR3 residues: CATSDYQETQYF. CDR3 bases: TGTGCCACCAGTGATTACCAAGAGACCCAGTACTTC. V and J are TRBV24-1 and TRBJ2-5; D is ambiguous. Per the germline V gene, CDR1 is KGHDR and CDR2 is SFDVKD. V lost 2 bases and J lost 0, with 0 bases in between. The CDR3 consists of 12 residues.